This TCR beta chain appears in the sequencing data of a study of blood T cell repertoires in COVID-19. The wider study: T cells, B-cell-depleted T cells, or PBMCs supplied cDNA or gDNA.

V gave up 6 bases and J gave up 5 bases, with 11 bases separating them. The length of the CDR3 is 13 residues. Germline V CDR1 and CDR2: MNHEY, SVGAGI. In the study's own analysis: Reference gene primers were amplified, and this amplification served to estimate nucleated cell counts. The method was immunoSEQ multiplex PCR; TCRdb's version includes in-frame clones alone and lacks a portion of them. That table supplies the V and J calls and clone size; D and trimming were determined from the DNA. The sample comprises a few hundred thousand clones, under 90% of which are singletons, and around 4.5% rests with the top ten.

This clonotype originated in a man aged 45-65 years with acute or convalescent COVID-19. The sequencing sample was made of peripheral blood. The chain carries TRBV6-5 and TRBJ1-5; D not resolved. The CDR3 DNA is TGTGCCAGCAGCTCCAGGCGGGATCAGCCCCAGCATTTT. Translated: CASSSRRDQPQHF.